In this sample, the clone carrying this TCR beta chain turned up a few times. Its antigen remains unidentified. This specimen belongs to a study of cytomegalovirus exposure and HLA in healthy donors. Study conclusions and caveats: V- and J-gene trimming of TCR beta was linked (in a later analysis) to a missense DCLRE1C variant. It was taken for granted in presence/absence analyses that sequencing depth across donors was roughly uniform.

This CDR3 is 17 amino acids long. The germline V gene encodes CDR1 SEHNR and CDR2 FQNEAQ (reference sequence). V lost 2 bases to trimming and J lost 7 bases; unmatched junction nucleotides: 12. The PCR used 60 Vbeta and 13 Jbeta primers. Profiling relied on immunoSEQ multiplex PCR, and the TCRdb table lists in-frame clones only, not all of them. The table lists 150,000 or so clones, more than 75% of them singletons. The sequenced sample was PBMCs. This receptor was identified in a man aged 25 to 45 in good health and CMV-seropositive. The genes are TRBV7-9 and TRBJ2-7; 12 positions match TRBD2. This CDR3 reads CASSLRAGDGLAGEQYF. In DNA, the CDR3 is TGTGCCAGCAGCTTAAGGGCCGGTGATGGACTAGCGGGAGAGCAGTACTTC.